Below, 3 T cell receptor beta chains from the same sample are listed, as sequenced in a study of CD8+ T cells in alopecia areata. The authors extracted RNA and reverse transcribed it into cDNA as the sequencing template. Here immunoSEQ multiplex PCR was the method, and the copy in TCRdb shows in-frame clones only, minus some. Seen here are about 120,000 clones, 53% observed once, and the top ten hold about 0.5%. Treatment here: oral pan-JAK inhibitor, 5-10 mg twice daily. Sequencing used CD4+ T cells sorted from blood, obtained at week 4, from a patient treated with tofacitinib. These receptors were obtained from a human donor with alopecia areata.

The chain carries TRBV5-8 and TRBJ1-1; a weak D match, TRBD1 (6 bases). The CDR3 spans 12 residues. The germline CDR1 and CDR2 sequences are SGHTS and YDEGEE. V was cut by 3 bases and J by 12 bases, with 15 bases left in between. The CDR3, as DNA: TGTGCCAGCAGCTGGGACATCAGCGGGACTTTCTTT. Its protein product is CASSWDISGTFF.

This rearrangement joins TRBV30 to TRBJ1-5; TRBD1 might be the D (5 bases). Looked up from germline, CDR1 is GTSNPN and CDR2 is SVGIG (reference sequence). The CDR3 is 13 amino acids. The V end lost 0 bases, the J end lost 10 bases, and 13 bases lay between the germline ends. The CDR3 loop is CAWSVRAGEPQHF. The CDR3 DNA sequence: TGTGCCTGGAGTGTAAGGGCGGGGGAACCCCAGCATTTT.

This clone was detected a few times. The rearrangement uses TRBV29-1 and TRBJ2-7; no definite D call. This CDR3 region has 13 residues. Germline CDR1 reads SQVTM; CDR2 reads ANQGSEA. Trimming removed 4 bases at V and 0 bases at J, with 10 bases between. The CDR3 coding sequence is TGCAGCGTTGGGCGGAAACTCTCCTACGAGCAGTACTTC. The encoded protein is CSVGRKLSYEQYF.